Listed below are T cell receptor beta chains from one sample, sequenced in a study of memory CD4+ T cells and cytomegalovirus serostatus. TCRdb keeps only in-frame clones here, not all; method: immunoSEQ multiplex PCR. The repertoire has 40,000 to 55,000 clones, 82% of them found once; the top ten carry 0.55% to 0.7%. Sequenced: memory CD4+ T cells from blood. The receptors come from an adult in good health and CMV-seronegative. The CDR3 runs from the conserved cysteine through the conserved F or W.

V: TRBV28; length: 16; CDR3: CASSPGTANSNQPQHF
V: TRBV11-1; length: 15; CDR3: CASSPGTGSQETQYF
V: TRBV7-2; length: 15; CDR3: CASSLAVSYGDTQYF
V: TRBV7-2; length: 17; CDR3: CASSLGISGGNTGELFF
V: TRBV28; length: 14; CDR3: CASSSGQGGSPLHF
V: TRBV6-1; length: 14; CDR3: CASSLTGREETQYF
V: TRBV6-5; length: 13; CDR3: CASSYGGTQPQHF
V: TRBV7-2; length: 14; CDR3: CASSLNTGNTEAFF
V: TRBV6-5; length: 15; CDR3: CASSRTGTVSNEQFF
V: TRBV19; length: 16; CDR3: CASTPEGTGGWNGYTF
V: TRBV5-4; length: 16; CDR3: CASSSKTSGGYNEQFF
V: TRBV4-2; length: 17; CDR3: CASSQDARGGLSEVQYF
V: TRBV2; length: 12; CDR3: CASSGDSYEQYF
V: TRBV30; length: 11; CDR3: CAWSSGETQYF
V: TRBV2; length: 13; CDR3: CASREVGNSPLHF
V: TRBV2; length: 16; CDR3: CASSRLAATSGNTIYF
V: TRBV7-8; length: 16; CDR3: CASSLLGSRVGNTIYF
V: TRBV7-9; length: 17; CDR3: CASSLTGPTPPYNEQFF
V: TRBV28; length: 14; CDR3: CASSLGQGAGELFF
V: TRBV10-3; length: 13; CDR3: CAIKPGTNEKLFF
V: TRBV11-2; length: 14; CDR3: CASSTGFSSYEQYF
V: TRBV19; length: 13; CDR3: CASGGHGNSPLHF
V: TRBV9; length: 13; CDR3: CASSPGPTGELFF
V: TRBV15; length: 12; CDR3: CATSRDRQYAFF
V: TRBV7-2; length: 14; CDR3: CASSPWTESDEQFF